Each of the 9 T cell receptor beta chains below was sequenced from the same sample in a study of beta chain features in type 1 diabetes. The investigators reverse transcribed all of the isolated RNA, so they sequenced expressed TCRB transcripts. Generated by immunoSEQ multiplex PCR, the TCRdb table keeps only in-frame clones and is missing some. Among approximately 140,000 clones listed, roughly 7.2% were seen once. Sample: central memory CD4+ T cells from blood. The receptors were sampled from a woman in her thirties in good health.

The chain employs TRBV5-1 and TRBJ1-5; the D is unclear. Germline V gene data show CDR1 as SGHRS and CDR2 as YFSETQ. The CDR3 has 15 residues. V dropped 4 bases and J dropped 4 bases, with 15 bases sitting between them. The CDR3 DNA is TGCGCCAGCAGCACTGATGGGAGTGGAAATCAGCCCCAGCATTTT. It specifies CASSTDGSGNQPQHF.

This chain uses TRBV30 with TRBJ1-4; D call uncertain. The CDR3 sequence is 15 residues long. V dropped 1 base and J dropped 5 bases, with 14 bases sitting between them. The V gene's germline CDR1 is GTSNPN and CDR2 SVGIG (reference sequence). CDR3 amino acids: CAWSALRQSNEKLFF. In DNA, the CDR3 is TGTGCCTGGAGTGCCCTGAGGCAGTCCAATGAAAAACTGTTTTTT.

This clone showed up just a few times. The chain has TRBV28 and TRBJ1-2; 8 positions match TRBD1. The CDR3 is 15 amino acids. The V segment lost 1 base and the J segment 6 bases; nucleotides outside the gene matches: 7. CDR1 is MDHEN and CDR2 is SYDVKM in the germline V gene. The CDR3 protein is CASSLYGRGRHGYTF. CDR3 coding DNA: TGTGCCAGCAGTTTATACGGCAGGGGGCGGCATGGCTACACCTTC.

This clone was seen a handful of times. This sequence joins TRBV7-2 and TRBJ2-5; TRBD1 might be the D (5 bases). The CDR3 is made up of 16 amino acids. CDR1 SGHTA and CDR2 FQGNSA come from the germline V gene. V lost 3 bases to trimming and J lost 3 bases, with 17 bases between them. CDR3: CASSFPLTAREETQYF. The CDR3 DNA reads TGTGCCAGCAGCTTCCCCTTGACAGCCCGCGAAGAGACCCAGTACTTC.

V and J are TRBV11-2 and TRBJ2-1, with D perhaps matching TRBD2 (6 bases). Trimming cost V 3 bases and J 6 bases, with 21 bases left between them. Germline V CDR1 and CDR2: SGHAT, FQNNGV. The CDR3 totals 17 residues. CDR3: CASSFARGGSNANEQFF. The CDR3 region has the DNA TGTGCCAGCAGCTTCGCACGTGGGGGGAGTAATGCCAATGAGCAGTTCTTC.

V usage is TRBV19 and J usage is TRBJ2-3; 7 bases align to TRBD2. Unmatched junction bases numbered 8, after V lost 5 bases and J lost 3 bases. The germline V gene has CDR1 LNHDA and CDR2 SQIVND (reference sequence). The CDR3 covers 15 residues. The CDR3 reads CASSFGGSRTDTQYF. The CDR3, as DNA: TGTGCCAGTAGTTTTGGCGGGAGTCGAACAGATACGCAGTATTTT. The whole variable domain, filled in from reference TRBV19 and TRBJ2-3, reads DGGITQSPKYLFRKEGQNVTLSCEQNLNHDAMYWYRQDPGQGLRLIYYSQIVNDFQKGDIAEGYSVSREKKESFPLTVTSAQKNPTAFYLCASSFGGSRTDTQYFGPGTRLTVL.

This clone was counted a few times. The V gene is TRBV29-1, the J gene TRBJ2-7; maybe TRBD2 (6 bases). Germline CDR1 and CDR2: SQVTM and ANQGSEA. The germline V and J ends were trimmed by 6 bases and 3 bases, with 9 bases remaining between them. This CDR3 is built from 11 residues. For the CDR3, the DNA is TGCAGCGTAACGACTAGCTACGAGCAGTACTTC. Protein: CSVTTSYEQYF.

This clone has just a few counts. This sequence joins TRBV2 and TRBJ1-1; a weak D match, TRBD1 (5 bases). CDR3 size: 13 residues. The V gene's germline CDR1 is SNHLY and CDR2 FYNNEI. With 2 bases removed from V and 11 bases from J, the gap between germline ends came to 15 bases. In DNA, the CDR3 is TGTGCCAGCAGTGAAAGTTTGCAGGGAGGGGCTTTCTTT. Amino acid sequence: CASSESLQGGAFF.

This clone was seen only a few times. The genes are TRBV29-1 and TRBJ1-3; TRBD1 agrees at 7 bases. CDR3 length: 14 residues. V dropped 5 bases and J dropped 0; count of bases not matched to a gene: 4. Germline assignment: CDR1 SQVTM and CDR2 ANQGSEA. The chain's CDR3 is CSVSGQASGNTIYF. CDR3 DNA: TGCAGCGTTAGTGGACAGGCCTCTGGAAACACCATATATTTT.